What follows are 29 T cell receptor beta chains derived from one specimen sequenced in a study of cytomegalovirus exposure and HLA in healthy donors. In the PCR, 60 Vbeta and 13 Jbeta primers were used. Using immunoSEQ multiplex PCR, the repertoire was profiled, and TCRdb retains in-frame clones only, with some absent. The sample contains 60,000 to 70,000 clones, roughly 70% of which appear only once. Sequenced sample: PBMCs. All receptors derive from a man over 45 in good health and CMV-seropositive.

The CDR3 DNA is TGTGCCACCAGCATGGTCCCCCCCTCGGGAGGGCTATCCTACGAGCAGTACTTC. This encodes CATSMVPPSGGLSYEQYF. The chain employs TRBV15 and TRBJ2-7; 8 bases line up with TRBD2. Germline CDR1 LNHNV, CDR2 YYDKDF (reference sequence). V was pared by 4 bases and J by 1 base, with 15 bases of the junction left unmatched. The CDR3 spans 18 residues.

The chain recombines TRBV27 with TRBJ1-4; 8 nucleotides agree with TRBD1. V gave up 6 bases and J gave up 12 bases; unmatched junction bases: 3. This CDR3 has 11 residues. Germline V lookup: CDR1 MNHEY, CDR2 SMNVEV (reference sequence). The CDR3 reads CASRYRGELFF. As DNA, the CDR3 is TGTGCCAGCAGATACAGGGGGGAACTGTTTTTT.

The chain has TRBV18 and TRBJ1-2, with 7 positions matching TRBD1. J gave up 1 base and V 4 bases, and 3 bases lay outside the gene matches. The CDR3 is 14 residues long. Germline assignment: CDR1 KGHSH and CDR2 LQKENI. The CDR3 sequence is CASSLNRGNYGYTF. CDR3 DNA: TGTGCCAGCTCACTAAACAGGGGTAACTATGGCTACACCTTC.

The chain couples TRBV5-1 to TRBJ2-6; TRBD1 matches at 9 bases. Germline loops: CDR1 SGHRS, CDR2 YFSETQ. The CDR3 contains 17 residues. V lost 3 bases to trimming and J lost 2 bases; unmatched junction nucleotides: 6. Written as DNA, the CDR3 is TGCGCCAGCAGCTCCCCGGGACAGGGACCTGGGGCCAACGTCCTGACTTTC. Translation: CASSSPGQGPGANVLTF.

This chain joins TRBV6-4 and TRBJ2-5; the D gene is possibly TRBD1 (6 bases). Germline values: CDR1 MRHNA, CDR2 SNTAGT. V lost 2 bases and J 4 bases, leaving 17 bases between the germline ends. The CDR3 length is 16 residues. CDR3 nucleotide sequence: TGTGCCAGCAGTGACCAAAAGACAGGCACGGGAGAGACCCAGTACTTC. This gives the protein CASSDQKTGTGETQYF.

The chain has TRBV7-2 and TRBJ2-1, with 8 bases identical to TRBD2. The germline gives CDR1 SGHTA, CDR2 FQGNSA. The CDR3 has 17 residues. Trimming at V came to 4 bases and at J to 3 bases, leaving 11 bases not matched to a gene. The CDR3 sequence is CASSYIWDSGNYNEQFF. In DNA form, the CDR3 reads TGTGCCAGCAGCTACATATGGGATAGCGGGAACTACAATGAGCAGTTCTTC.

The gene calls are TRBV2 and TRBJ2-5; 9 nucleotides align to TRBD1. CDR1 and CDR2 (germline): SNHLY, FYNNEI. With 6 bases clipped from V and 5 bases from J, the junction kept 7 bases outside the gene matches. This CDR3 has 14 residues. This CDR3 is CASSRAGQGETQYF. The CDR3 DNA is TGTGCCAGCAGCCGGGCGGGACAGGGTGAGACCCAGTACTTC.

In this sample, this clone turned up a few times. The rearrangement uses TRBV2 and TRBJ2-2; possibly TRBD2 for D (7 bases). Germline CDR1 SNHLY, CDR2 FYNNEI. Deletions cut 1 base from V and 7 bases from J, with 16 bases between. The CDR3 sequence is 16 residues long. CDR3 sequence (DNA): TGTGCCAGCAGTGAAGGTGGGGGGGCGCGTAGCGGGGAGCTGTTTTTT. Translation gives CASSEGGGARSGELFF.

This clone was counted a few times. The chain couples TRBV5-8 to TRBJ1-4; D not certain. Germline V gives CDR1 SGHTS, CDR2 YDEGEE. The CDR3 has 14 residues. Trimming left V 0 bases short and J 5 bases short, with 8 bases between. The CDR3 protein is CASSLGQSNEKLFF. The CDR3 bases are TGTGCCAGCAGCTTGGGGCAGTCAAATGAAAAACTGTTTTTT.

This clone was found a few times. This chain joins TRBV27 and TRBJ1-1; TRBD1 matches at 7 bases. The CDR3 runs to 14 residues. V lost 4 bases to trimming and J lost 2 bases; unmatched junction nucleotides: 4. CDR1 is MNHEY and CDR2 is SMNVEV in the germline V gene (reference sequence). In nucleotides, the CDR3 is TGTGCCAGCAGTTACAGGGGAGAAAACACTGAAGCTTTCTTT. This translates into CASSYRGENTEAFF.

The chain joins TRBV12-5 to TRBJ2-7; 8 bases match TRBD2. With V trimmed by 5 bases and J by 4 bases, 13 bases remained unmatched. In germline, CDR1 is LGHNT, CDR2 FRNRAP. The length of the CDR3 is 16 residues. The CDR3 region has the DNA TGTGCTAGTGGTCGCAGCGGGGGCCCTCCTTCTTACGAGCAGTACTTC. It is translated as CASGRSGGPPSYEQYF.

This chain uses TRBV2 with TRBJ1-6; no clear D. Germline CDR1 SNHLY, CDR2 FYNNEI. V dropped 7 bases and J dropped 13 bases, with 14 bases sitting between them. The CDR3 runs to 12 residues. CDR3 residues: CASTPTVGPLHF. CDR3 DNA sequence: TGTGCCAGCACTCCGACTGTCGGTCCCCTCCACTTT.

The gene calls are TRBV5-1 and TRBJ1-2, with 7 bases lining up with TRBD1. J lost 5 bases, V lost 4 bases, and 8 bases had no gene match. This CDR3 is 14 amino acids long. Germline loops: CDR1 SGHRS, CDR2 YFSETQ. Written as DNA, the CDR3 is TGCGCCAGCAGCAAAGACAGGGACTGGTATGGCTACACCTTC. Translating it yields CASSKDRDWYGYTF. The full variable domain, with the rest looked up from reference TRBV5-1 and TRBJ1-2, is KAGVTQTPRYLIKTRGQQVTLSCSPISGHRSVSWYQQTPGQGLQFLFEYFSETQRNKGNFPGRFSGRQFSNSRSEMNVSTLELGDSALYLCASSKDRDWYGYTFGSGTRLTVV.

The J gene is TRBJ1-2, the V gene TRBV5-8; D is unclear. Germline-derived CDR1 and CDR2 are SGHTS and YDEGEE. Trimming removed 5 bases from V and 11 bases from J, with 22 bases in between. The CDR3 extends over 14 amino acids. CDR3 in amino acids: CASSSDFSLRAYTF. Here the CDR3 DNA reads TGTGCCAGCAGTTCCGACTTCTCGCTGAGGGCTTACACCTTC.

CDR3 coding DNA: TGTGCCAGCTCACCACTACTAGCTAGCACAGATACGCAGTATTTT. It encodes CASSPLLASTDTQYF. The chain links TRBV18 to TRBJ2-3; D is perhaps TRBD2 (6 bases). Trimming removed 1 base from V and 0 bases from J, with 8 bases in between. The CDR3 contains 15 residues. From germline, CDR1 is KGHSH and CDR2 LQKENI. The entire variable domain, with the rest obtained from reference TRBV18 and TRBJ2-3, is as follows: NAGVMQNPRHLVRRRGQEARLRCSPMKGHSHVYWYRQLPEEGLKFMVYLQKENIIDESGMPKERFSAEFPKEGPSILRIQQVVRGDSAAYFCASSPLLASTDTQYFGPGTRLTVL.

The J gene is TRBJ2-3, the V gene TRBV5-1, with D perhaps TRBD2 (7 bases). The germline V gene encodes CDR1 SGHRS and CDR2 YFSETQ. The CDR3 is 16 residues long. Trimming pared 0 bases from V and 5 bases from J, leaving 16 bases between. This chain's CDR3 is CASSLARAGALDTQYF. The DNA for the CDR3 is TGCGCCAGCAGCTTGGCTAGGGCGGGGGCGTTAGATACGCAGTATTTT.

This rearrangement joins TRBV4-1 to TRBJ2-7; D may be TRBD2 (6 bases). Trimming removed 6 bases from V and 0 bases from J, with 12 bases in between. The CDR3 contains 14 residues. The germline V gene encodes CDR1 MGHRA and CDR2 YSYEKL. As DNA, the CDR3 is TGCGCCAGCAGTCGGGACTCTAGCTCCTACGAGCAGTACTTC. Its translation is CASSRDSSSYEQYF.

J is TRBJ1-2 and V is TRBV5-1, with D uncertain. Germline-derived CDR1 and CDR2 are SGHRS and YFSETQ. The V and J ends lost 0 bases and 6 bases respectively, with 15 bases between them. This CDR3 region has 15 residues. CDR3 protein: CASSLALASEDGYTF. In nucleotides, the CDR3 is TGCGCCAGCAGCTTGGCGTTAGCGTCTGAGGATGGCTACACCTTC.

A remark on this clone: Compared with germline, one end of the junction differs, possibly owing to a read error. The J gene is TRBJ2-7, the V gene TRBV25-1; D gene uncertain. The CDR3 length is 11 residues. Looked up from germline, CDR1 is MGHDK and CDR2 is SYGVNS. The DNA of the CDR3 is TGTGCCAGCAGCAGTTCGTACGCGCAGTACTTC. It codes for CASSSSYAQYF.

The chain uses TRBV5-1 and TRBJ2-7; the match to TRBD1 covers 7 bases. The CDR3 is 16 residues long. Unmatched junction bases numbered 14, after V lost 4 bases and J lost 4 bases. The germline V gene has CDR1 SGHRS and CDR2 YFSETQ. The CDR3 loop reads CASSGTTGKGLYEQYF. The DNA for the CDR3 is TGCGCCAGCAGCGGCACGACAGGGAAAGGGTTATACGAGCAGTACTTC.

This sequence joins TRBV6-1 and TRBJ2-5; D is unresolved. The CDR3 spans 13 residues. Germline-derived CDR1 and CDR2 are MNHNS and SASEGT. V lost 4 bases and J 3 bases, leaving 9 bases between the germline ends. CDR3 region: CASSGAPKETQYF. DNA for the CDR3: TGTGCCAGCAGTGGGGCGCCCAAAGAGACCCAGTACTTC.

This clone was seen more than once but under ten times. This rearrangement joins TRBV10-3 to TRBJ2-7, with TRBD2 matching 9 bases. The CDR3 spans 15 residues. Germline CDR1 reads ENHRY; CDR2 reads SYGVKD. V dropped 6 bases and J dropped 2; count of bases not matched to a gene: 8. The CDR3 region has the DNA TGTGCCATCAGGACCAGCGGGGGGCCAACCTACGAGCAGTACTTC. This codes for CAIRTSGGPTYEQYF.

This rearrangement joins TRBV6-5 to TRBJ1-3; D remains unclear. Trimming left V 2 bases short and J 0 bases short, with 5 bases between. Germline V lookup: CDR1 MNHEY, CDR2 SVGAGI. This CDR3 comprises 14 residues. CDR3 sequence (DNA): TGTGCCAGCAGTTACGGGAGCTCTGGAAACACCATATATTTT. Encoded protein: CASSYGSSGNTIYF.

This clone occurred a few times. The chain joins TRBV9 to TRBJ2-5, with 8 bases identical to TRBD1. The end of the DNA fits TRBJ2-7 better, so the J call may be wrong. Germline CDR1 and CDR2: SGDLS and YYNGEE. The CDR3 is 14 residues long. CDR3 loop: CASSVQGASYEQYF. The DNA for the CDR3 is TGTGCCAGCAGCGTACAGGGGGCCTCCTACGAGCAGTACTTC.

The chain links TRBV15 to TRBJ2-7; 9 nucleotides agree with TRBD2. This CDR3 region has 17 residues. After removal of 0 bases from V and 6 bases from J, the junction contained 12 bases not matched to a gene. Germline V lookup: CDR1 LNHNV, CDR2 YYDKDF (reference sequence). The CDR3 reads CATSREVPGLAVPEQYF. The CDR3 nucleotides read TGTGCCACCAGCAGAGAGGTGCCGGGACTAGCTGTTCCCGAGCAGTACTTC.

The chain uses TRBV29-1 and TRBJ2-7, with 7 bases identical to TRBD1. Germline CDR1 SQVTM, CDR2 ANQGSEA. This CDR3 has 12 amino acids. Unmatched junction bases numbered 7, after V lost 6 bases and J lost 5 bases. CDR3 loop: CSVLKGADEQYF. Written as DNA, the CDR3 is TGCAGCGTATTAAAGGGGGCCGACGAGCAGTACTTC.

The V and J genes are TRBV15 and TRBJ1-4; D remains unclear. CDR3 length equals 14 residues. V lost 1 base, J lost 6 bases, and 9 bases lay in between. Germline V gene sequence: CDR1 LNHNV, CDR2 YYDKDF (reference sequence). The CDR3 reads CATSRAGSDEKLFF. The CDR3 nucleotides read TGTGCCACCAGCAGAGCAGGCAGTGATGAAAAACTGTTTTTT.

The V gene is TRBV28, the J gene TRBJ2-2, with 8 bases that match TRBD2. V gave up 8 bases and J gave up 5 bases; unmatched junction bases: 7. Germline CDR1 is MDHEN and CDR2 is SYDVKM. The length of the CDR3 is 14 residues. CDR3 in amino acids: CASWGSGTTGELFF. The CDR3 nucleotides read TGTGCCAGCTGGGGTAGCGGGACTACCGGGGAGCTGTTTTTT.

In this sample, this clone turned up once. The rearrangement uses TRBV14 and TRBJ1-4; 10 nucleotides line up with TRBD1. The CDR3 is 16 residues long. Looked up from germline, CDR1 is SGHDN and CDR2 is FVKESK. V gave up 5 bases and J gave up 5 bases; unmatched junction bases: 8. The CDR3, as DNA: TGTGCCAGCAGCTACCTCCCGGGACAGGGGAATGAAAAACTGTTTTTT. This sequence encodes CASSYLPGQGNEKLFF.